This record concerns one T cell receptor beta chain sequence. Its antigen is not known. J lost 10 bases, V lost 1 base, and 11 bases had no gene match. This CDR3 has 16 amino acids. Germline values: CDR1 LGHNA, CDR2 YNFKEQ. Tagging with unique molecular identifiers was a feature of the TCR beta cDNA libraries. Each CDR3 protein is one row after TCRdb ran MiXCR on the PCR reads. The sample has about 430,000 distinct CDR3 sequences; approximately 39% are singletons. This record comes from a study of post-analysis software for immune sequencing data. Study-wide results and caveats: In patients, TRBV5-6, TRBV5-1 and TRBV20-1 belonged to 4 or 5 TRBV segments found more frequently than in controls.

This rearrangement joins TRBV4-2 to TRBJ2-1, with 9 nucleotides matching TRBD2. Material for sequencing was blood. The origin of this receptor is a girl under 10 years old with multiple sclerosis. The CDR3 is CASSQVLAGKKGEQFF. The CDR3 bases are TGTGCCAGCAGCCAAGTCCTAGCGGGAAAAAAGGGGGAGCAGTTCTTC.